Sequencing of this T cell receptor (beta chain) was carried out in a study of response to subunit inactivated influenza vaccine. CDR3 size: 16 residues. The germline V gene has CDR1 MDHEN and CDR2 SYDVKM. J lost 3 bases, V lost 2 bases, and 6 bases had no gene match. A note on this clonotype: Its cognate antigen is unknown.

Study-wide results and limits: Authors suggested that a seasonal influenza vaccination recruits few new T cells each time.

A single record per CDR3 protein comes from TCRdb applying MiXCR to the RT-PCR reads. This table holds roughly 630,000 distinct CDR3 sequences, about 15% found once. This TCR came from a man aged 50 to 59 who received an inactivated influenza vaccine. The J gene is TRBJ2-1, the V gene TRBV28, with TRBD1 matching over 8 bases. The source was PBMCs from blood, collected around 15 days before vaccination. The CDR3 sequence: CASSLPGQDIYNEQFF. For the CDR3, the DNA is TGTGCCAGCAGTTTACCGGGACAGGATATCTACAATGAGCAGTTCTTC.